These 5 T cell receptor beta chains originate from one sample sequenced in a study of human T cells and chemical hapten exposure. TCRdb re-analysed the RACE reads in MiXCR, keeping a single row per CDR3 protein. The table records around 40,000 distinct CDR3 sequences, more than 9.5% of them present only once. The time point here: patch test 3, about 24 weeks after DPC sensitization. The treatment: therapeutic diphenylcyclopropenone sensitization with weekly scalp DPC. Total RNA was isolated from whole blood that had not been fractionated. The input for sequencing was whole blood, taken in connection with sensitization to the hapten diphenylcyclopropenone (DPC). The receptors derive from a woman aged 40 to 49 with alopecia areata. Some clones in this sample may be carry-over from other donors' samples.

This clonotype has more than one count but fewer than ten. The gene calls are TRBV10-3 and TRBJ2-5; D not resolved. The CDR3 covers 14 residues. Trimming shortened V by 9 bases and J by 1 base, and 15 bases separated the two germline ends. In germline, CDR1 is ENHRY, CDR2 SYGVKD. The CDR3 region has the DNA TGTGCCATATCCCTGGGGAAGATCCAAGAGACCCAGTACTTC. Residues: CAISLGKIQETQYF.

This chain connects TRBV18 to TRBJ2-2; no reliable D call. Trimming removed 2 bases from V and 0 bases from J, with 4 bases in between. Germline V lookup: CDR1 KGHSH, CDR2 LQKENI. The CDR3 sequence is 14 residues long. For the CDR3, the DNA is TGTGCCAGCTCACCAGATTCGAACACCGGGGAGCTGTTTTTT. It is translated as CASSPDSNTGELFF.

The CDR3 sequence: CASSVGGSVDTQYF. The CDR3 nucleotides are TGTGCCAGCAGTGTGGGCGGGAGTGTAGATACGCAGTATTTT. The chain links TRBV2 to TRBJ2-3; 7 bases are shared with TRBD2. V gave up 4 bases and J gave up 5 bases; unmatched junction bases: 6. Per the germline V gene, CDR1 is SNHLY and CDR2 is FYNNEI. CDR3 length equals 14 residues.

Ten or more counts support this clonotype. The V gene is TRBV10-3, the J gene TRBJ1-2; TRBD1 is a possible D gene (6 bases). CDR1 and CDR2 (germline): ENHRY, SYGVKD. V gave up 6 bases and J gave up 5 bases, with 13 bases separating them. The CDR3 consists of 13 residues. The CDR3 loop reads CAISPGQGYGYTF. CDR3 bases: TGTGCCATCAGCCCGGGGCAGGGGTATGGCTACACCTTC.

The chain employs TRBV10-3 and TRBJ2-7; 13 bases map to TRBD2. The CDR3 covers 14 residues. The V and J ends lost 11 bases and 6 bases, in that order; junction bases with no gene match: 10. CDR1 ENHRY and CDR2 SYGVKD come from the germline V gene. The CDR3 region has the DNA TGTGCCGGCAGCGGGACTAGCGGGACGACCGAGCAGTACTTC. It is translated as CAGSGTSGTTEQYF.